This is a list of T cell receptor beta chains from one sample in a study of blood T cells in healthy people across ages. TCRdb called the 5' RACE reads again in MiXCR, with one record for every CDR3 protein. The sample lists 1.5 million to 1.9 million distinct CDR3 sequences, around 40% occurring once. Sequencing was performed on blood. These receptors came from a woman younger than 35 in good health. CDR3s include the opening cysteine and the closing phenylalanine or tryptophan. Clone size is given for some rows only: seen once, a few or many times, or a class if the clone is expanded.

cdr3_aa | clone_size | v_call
CASSSPSIDTQYF | . | TRBV11-3
CASSLGISGSSYEQYF | . | TRBV7-2
CASSDYYGYTF | few | TRBV10-2
CASSSKGIGQPQHF | . | TRBV12-3/TRBV12-4
CASSYMTDSYEQYF | . | TRBV6-6
CSASGQGGGYGYTF | few | TRBV20-1
CASSSTLGLNNEQFF | few | TRBV28
CSARDTGLTGLSYNEQFF | . | TRBV20-1
CASSTLAGGDEQYF | . | TRBV3-1
CASSQSSPHYGYTF | . | TRBV4-2
CASSTGGADYGYTF | few | TRBV5-1
CSARMRTGGNQPQYF | . | TRBV20-1
CASSRTSGGLFFNEQYF | . | TRBV7-9
CASSQDLRGYEQYF | . | TRBV4-2
CASSSNGPPNYGYTF | few | TRBV7-2
CSASGRGAGGYTF | few | TRBV20-1
CASSFGQYYEQYF | . | TRBV12-3/TRBV12-4
CASSFPGQPFFTF | . | TRBV7-2
CASSQEQGLGYTF | . | TRBV4-3
CASSLLGGGADEQFF | . | TRBV7-9
CSARDRQGTNYGYTF | . | TRBV20-1
CSASGSPDTQYF | few | TRBV20-1
CASRLGNEQFF | few | TRBV5-1
CASSPLRGGEQFF | . | TRBV5-8
CAIRGDSLTNEKLFF | . | TRBV10-3
CSAAPTGVGTEAFF | . | TRBV20-1
CAGTEKGERNTQYF | . | TRBV4-1
CASSQVGYNSPLHF | . | TRBV4-1
CASRPTGEWNQPQHF | . | TRBV27
CASSYVASSNSPLHF | . | TRBV6-5
CAISDLRVNTGELFF | . | TRBV10-3
CASSNGTWSSTDTQYF | . | TRBV21-1
CASTGQGMTEAFF | . | TRBV5-1
CASSVELFGRISYNEQFF | . | TRBV9
CASSQIVGRRGEKLFF | few | TRBV7-9
CVSSRRGGWDEQYF | . | TRBV12-3/TRBV12-4
CACSLEASGVIETQYF | once | TRBV12-3/TRBV12-4